These T cell receptor beta chains were read from a single sample in a study of T cell responses to AZD1222 COVID-19 vaccine. The data were produced by immunoSEQ multiplex PCR, yet TCRdb's version contains in-frame clones alone and is incomplete. This repertoire shows under 150,000 clones, roughly 88% found once; its top ten account for around 15%. Sequencing used peripheral blood, obtained on day 0 of AZD1222 vaccination. Receptors were obtained from an adult in good health. The conserved cysteine and the conserved F or W are not part of the CDR3 here.

TRBV7-9 ASSPGGPNEKLF
TRBV3-1/TRBV3-2 ASSPQTQGEQY
TRBV28 ASSLGGRGPDQPQH
TRBV3-1/TRBV3-2 ASSQQFGGGYT
TRBV14 ASSPLQGSRGYT
TRBV7-9 ASSPANGYT
TRBV9 ASSVDSYGYT
TRBV3-1/TRBV3-2 GAGEEGMNTEAF
TRBV6-6 ASSLRAEGDTQY
TRBV5-1 ASSLEGQGSTEAF
TRBV19 ASSINPAGTNSPLH
TRBV10-2 ATAPGNTEAF
TRBV7-9 ASSPTGQEGTEAF
TRBV4-2 ASSQDRTTNEKLF
TRBV30 AWRGGYNSPLH
TRBV6-5 ASSYSSGLANYGYT
TRBV10-3 AISEPLGQGGSQPQH
TRBV7-3 ASSSGTDYT
TRBV4-1 ARHEVRDSVTGELF
TRBV9 ASSAPMTAGVYNEQF
TRBV7-2 ASSLGQGNGWQPQH
TRBV5-6 ASSFGRGPSSYNEQF
TRBV28 ASLSGGGRGVNQPQH
TRBV5-4 ASSLDLNTEAF
TRBV27 ASSLQGYGYT
TRBV5-1 ASSLDSRRDTQY
TRBV6-5 ASSYTRTGGGYGYT
TRBV19 ASSIEGRRNQPQH
TRBV24-1 ATSDLGQGRTDTQY
TRBV29-1 SGRQERATEAF
TRBV5-1 ASSLETTGGTEAF
TRBV2 ASSATGKNTEAF
TRBV2 ATRDRSSQPQH
TRBV13 ASSLKGERAGLNTQY
TRBV4-2 ASSPIGQGALYEQY
TRBV6-2/TRBV6-3 ASSRSGQAPNEQF
TRBV28 AKQGRPYEQY
TRBV13 ASSGQGHEKLF
TRBV14 ASSLHGAGEKLF
TRBV28 AVQDWRETQY
TRBV7-9 ASSLEGGGNTIY
TRBV7-2 ASSPTRGKKTQY
TRBV5-1 ASSGQGASNEKLF
TRBV27 ASKWGWRGDQPQH
TRBV9 ASSSGTDYEQY
TRBV4-3 ASSPGTQNIQY
TRBV18 ASSRTSGADTQY
TRBV11-2 ASSFQLDRGRGKLF
TRBV28 ASSSAGTGHEKLF
TRBV7-2 ASSLVFGTADYGYT
TRBV10-3 AISLSGGYTDTQY
TRBV14 ASSPLAGRNTGELF
TRBV6-2/TRBV6-3 ASSFSIYTEAF
TRBV11-2 ASSLATGGRDTEAF
TRBV27 ASSRSSGANTGELF
TRBV2 ASTINQGRLQPLH
TRBV9 ASSAGVVHEKLF
TRBV6-5 ASSYGLRQF
TRBV28 ASRGAGTGGGYT
TRBV9 ASSANIGGAAGNTIY